The present T cell receptor beta chain was sequenced within a study of STAT5B mutations in CD4+ large granular lymphocyte leukemia. For the study at large: Among healthy donors, a particular HLA allele went with more CDR3 'QG' motifs. Study-wide results and limits: 8/27 top patient clones versus 2/35 control clones were TRBV06-family. The CD4+ versus CD8+ T-LGLL clonality difference may reflect limited sample size.

Healthy controls were blood donor buffy coats. This clone was counted a single time. Its target is not known. The V end lost 4 bases, the J end lost 5 bases, and 14 bases lay between the germline ends. The germline V gene has CDR1 SQVTM and CDR2 ANQGSEA. CDR3 length: 13 residues. Using immunoSEQ multiplex PCR, the repertoire was profiled, and TCRdb retains in-frame clones only, with some absent. The sample consists of roughly 46,000 clones, around 81% of them appearing once. The clonotype comes from a human donor in good health. V usage is TRBV29-1 and J usage is TRBJ2-5; D unclear. Sequencing input: CD4+ T cells from blood buffy coats. CDR3 nucleotides: TGCAGCGTTGGAATAAGGGCCCGGGAGACCCAGTACTTC. Translation gives CSVGIRARETQYF.